The present T cell receptor beta chain was sequenced within a study of blood T cell repertoires in COVID-19. Across the whole study: Italy, Spain and the United States were the sources of the convalescent and acute COVID-19 samples. The cDNA or gDNA used as material had been derived from T cells, B-cell-depleted T cells, or PBMCs.

Per the original data handling: Quantification of nucleated cells was approximated via reference gene primer amplification. Assay used: immunoSEQ multiplex PCR; TCRdb lists only in-frame clones, some missing. Clonal size and the V and J genes are those of that table, whereas D and trimming came from the DNA. The table has 60,000 to 80,000 clones, about nine tenths seen once; the top ten hold 5% to 7%. A word on this clone: The junction and the germline gene differ at one end; a read error may be behind it.

The CDR3 has 12 residues. Germline assignment: CDR1 SQVTM and CDR2 ANQGSEA. This receptor was identified in a woman aged 70 to 79 with acute or convalescent COVID-19. Sequencing was carried out using peripheral blood. The chain recombines TRBV29-1 with TRBJ1-1, with 9 bases that match TRBD1. CDR3 sequence (DNA): TGCAGCGTTGAACACAGGGGGCTCGTGGGAATCTTT. Amino acid sequence: CSVEHRGLVGIF.